The 27 T cell receptor beta chains below were found in one sample sequenced in a study of blood T cell repertoires in COVID-19. The method was immunoSEQ multiplex PCR; TCRdb's version includes in-frame clones alone and lacks a portion of them. This sample has around 250,000 clones, with about 85% found just once. Sequenced sample: peripheral blood. The receptors shown here come from a man aged 30 to 39 who had recovered from COVID-19.

The rearrangement uses TRBV7-3 and TRBJ2-6, with a tentative D call TRBD1 (6 bases). This CDR3 has 18 residues. Germline-derived CDR1 and CDR2 are SGHTA and FQGTGA. The V end was cut by 2 bases, the J end by 2 bases, with 16 bases between. The CDR3 DNA reads as TGTGCCAGCAGCTTAGGGCTCCGGGCAGGGGCTGGGGCCAACGTCCTGACTTTC. Translating gives CASSLGLRAGAGANVLTF.

This chain joins TRBV7-2 and TRBJ2-5, with TRBD2 matching 9 bases. Losses at the gene ends were 2 bases for V and 6 bases for J; bases not matched to a gene: 7. Germline V CDR1 and CDR2: SGHTA, FQGNSA. The CDR3 spans 15 residues. The CDR3: CASSLYQRGEQTQYF. DNA of the CDR3: TGTGCCAGCAGCTTATATCAGCGGGGGGAACAGACCCAGTACTTC.

The V and J genes are TRBV25-1 and TRBJ2-7, with a weak D call TRBD2 (5 bases). The CDR3 is 14 amino acids. The germline gives CDR1 MGHDK, CDR2 SYGVNS. Trimming cost V 3 bases and J 4 bases, with 13 bases left between them. Here the CDR3 reads CASSDPGVEYEQYF. In DNA form, the CDR3 reads TGTGCCAGCAGTGACCCCGGGGTCGAGTACGAGCAGTACTTC.

The gene calls are TRBV28 and TRBJ1-4; no clear D gene. The CDR3 has 15 amino acids. V was shortened by 5 bases and J by 0 bases, with 10 bases between the two germline ends. Germline loops: CDR1 MDHEN, CDR2 SYDVKM. Here the CDR3 DNA reads TGTGCCAGCAGTCGAAACGGTGCAACTAATGAAAAACTGTTTTTT. Translation gives CASSRNGATNEKLFF. Supplemented by reference TRBV28 and TRBJ1-4, the full variable domain reads DVKVTQSSRYLVKRTGEKVFLECVQDMDHENMFWYRQDPGLGLRLIYFSYDVKMKEKGDIPEGYSVSREKKERFSLILESASTNQTSMYLCASSRNGATNEKLFFGSGTQLSVL.

The J gene is TRBJ2-3, the V gene TRBV7-8, with D perhaps TRBD2 (5 bases). This CDR3 region has 16 residues. V was trimmed by 5 bases and J by 5 bases, leaving 20 bases between them. The germline V gene encodes CDR1 SGHVS and CDR2 FQNEAQ. The CDR3 bases are TGTGCCAGCAGCCAGGCCCCCCTAGACGCGGGAGATACGCAGTATTTT. The encoded protein is CASSQAPLDAGDTQYF.

The V gene is TRBV4-1, the J gene TRBJ2-3; the match to TRBD2 covers 7 bases. This CDR3 spans 16 amino acids. V gave up 2 bases and J gave up 2 bases; unmatched junction bases: 7. Germline-derived CDR1 and CDR2 are MGHRA and YSYEKL. CDR3 residues: CASSQNGLVLTDTQYF. CDR3 bases: TGCGCCAGCAGCCAAAACGGACTAGTCCTCACAGATACGCAGTATTTT.

This chain connects TRBV7-2 to TRBJ1-1; the D gene is possibly TRBD1 (5 bases). Trimming left V 11 bases short and J 0 bases short, with 13 bases between. Germline loops: CDR1 SGHTA, CDR2 FQGNSA. The CDR3 covers 13 residues. In nucleotides, the CDR3 is TGTGCCTCATGGAGGGGCATGAACACTGAAGCTTTCTTT. As protein: CASWRGMNTEAFF.

The chain employs TRBV24-1 and TRBJ2-5, with D possibly TRBD1 on 6 matching bases. V was clipped by 5 bases and J by 1 base, with 13 bases between them. Germline V gene data show CDR1 as KGHDR and CDR2 as SFDVKD. The CDR3 has 15 amino acids. This CDR3 is CATSAATGLQETQYF. In nucleotides, the CDR3 is TGTGCCACCAGTGCCGCGACAGGACTCCAAGAGACCCAGTACTTC.

The chain uses TRBV5-4 and TRBJ2-3; 8 positions match TRBD2. Germline lookup yields CDR1 SGHNT and CDR2 YYREEE (reference sequence). Trimming at V came to 1 base and at J to 0 bases, leaving 10 bases not matched to a gene. CDR3 size: 18 residues. The CDR3 DNA reads TGTGCCAGCAGCTTGCTGCGGGGGGTCGTAAAAAGCACAGATACGCAGTATTTT. Amino acids: CASSLLRGVVKSTDTQYF.

The rearrangement joins TRBV29-1 to TRBJ1-2; TRBD1 agrees at 10 bases. J was trimmed by 7 bases and V by 7 bases; bases with no gene match: 15. CDR1 is SQVTM, CDR2 ANQGSEA, per germline. This CDR3 contains 15 residues. In DNA form, the CDR3 reads TGCAGCGCCACATTCTGGGACAGGGGACTCGTTGGCTACACCTTC. Protein: CSATFWDRGLVGYTF.

This clone came up once. The V gene is TRBV4-1, the J gene TRBJ1-1; a possible D gene is TRBD1 (5 bases). Germline CDR1 MGHRA, CDR2 YSYEKL. CDR3 length equals 18 residues. The V end lost 0 bases, the J end lost 4 bases, and 21 bases lay between the germline ends. The CDR3 DNA reads TGCGCCAGCAGCCAAGATCCGGGGTTTTGGGGGGAGAGCACTGAAGCTTTCTTT. Encoded protein: CASSQDPGFWGESTEAFF.

The V call is TRBV3-1 (or the pseudogene TRBV3-2), the J call TRBJ2-1; 8 bases are a match to TRBD2. The junction had 4 bases not matched to a gene; V was cut back by 2 bases and J by 7 bases. CDR1 and CDR2 (germline): LGHDT, YNNKEL (reference sequence). This CDR3 is built from 14 residues. This CDR3 is CASSQLSGGNEQFF. CDR3 coding DNA: TGTGCCAGCAGCCAATTGTCGGGGGGGAATGAGCAGTTCTTC.

A single count supports this clone. The chain uses TRBV2 and TRBJ2-2, with TRBD1 as a possible D gene (6 bases). V was trimmed by 3 bases and J by 6 bases, leaving 14 bases between them. The CDR3 consists of 15 residues. Germline CDR1 is SNHLY and CDR2 is FYNNEI. The CDR3 DNA reads as TGTGCCAGCAGTGAGGAACAGGGAGTGGCCGGGGAGCTGTTTTTT. This encodes CASSEEQGVAGELFF.

The gene calls are TRBV7-3 and TRBJ2-5; 12 bases are a match to TRBD2. The CDR3 length is 16 residues. Trimming removed 5 bases from V and 1 base from J; junction bases left unmatched: 5. Germline V gene sequence: CDR1 SGHTA, CDR2 FQGTGA. CDR3 protein: CASSPGLAGAQETQYF. The CDR3 DNA reads as TGTGCCAGCAGCCCGGGACTAGCGGGCGCCCAAGAGACCCAGTACTTC.

This rearrangement joins TRBV9 to TRBJ1-1; 11 nucleotides line up with TRBD1. This CDR3 contains 16 residues. The germline gives CDR1 SGDLS, CDR2 YYNGEE. V was clipped by 3 bases and J by 6 bases; unmatched bases: 10. The CDR3 bases are TGTGCCAGCAGCGCCCAGGACAGGGGGCGATTAGCTGAAGCTTTCTTT. It is translated as CASSAQDRGRLAEAFF.

This chain joins TRBV2 and TRBJ2-5; weak D call: TRBD2 (5 bases). V shed 2 bases and J shed 4 bases, with 11 bases lying between them. This CDR3 region has 14 residues. Per the germline V gene, CDR1 is SNHLY and CDR2 is FYNNEI. The CDR3 sequence: CASSEWLARETQYF. DNA for the CDR3: TGTGCCAGCAGTGAATGGCTAGCCAGAGAGACCCAGTACTTC.

The chain carries TRBV19 and TRBJ1-2, with 9 bases identical to TRBD1. V lost 5 bases, J lost 2 bases, and 3 bases stayed unmatched. Per the germline V gene, CDR1 is LNHDA and CDR2 is SQIVND (reference sequence). The CDR3 consists of 14 residues. The CDR3 nucleotides read TGTGCCAGTAGTCGACAGGGGGTGAACTATGGCTACACCTTC. Encoded protein: CASSRQGVNYGYTF.

The genes are TRBV28 and TRBJ1-6; 7 nucleotides line up with TRBD1. Germline V CDR1 and CDR2: MDHEN, SYDVKM. This CDR3 contains 18 residues. The V segment lost 5 bases and the J segment 8 bases; nucleotides outside the gene matches: 18. CDR3 amino acids: CASSPTRQGVLSDSPLHF. Written as DNA, the CDR3 is TGTGCCAGCAGTCCGACGCGACAGGGAGTACTTAGCGATTCACCCCTCCACTTT.

In its sample, this clone was seen once. The chain has TRBV12-5 and TRBJ2-3, with D unclear. From germline, CDR1 is LGHNT and CDR2 FRNRAP. V lost 0 bases and J 3 bases, leaving 13 bases between the germline ends. The CDR3 contains 16 residues. The CDR3 nucleotides are TGTGCTAGTGGTTTGGTAGGTGGGCACATAACAGATACGCAGTATTTT. This codes for CASGLVGGHITDTQYF.

This clone showed up just once. V usage is TRBV5-5 and J usage is TRBJ2-4; TRBD1 aligns across 8 bases. From germline, CDR1 is SGHKS and CDR2 YYEKEE (reference sequence). The CDR3 extends over 14 amino acids. The J segment lost 6 bases and the V segment lost 4 bases, leaving 6 bases of the junction unmatched. The CDR3, as DNA: TGTGCCAGCAGCGTGGGACAGGCCTTAAACATTCAGTACTTC. Amino acids: CASSVGQALNIQYF.

The chain uses TRBV13 and TRBJ2-3, with 7 positions matching TRBD2. Trimming at V came to 5 bases and at J to 0 bases, leaving 8 bases not matched to a gene. Germline V lookup: CDR1 PRHDT, CDR2 FYEKMQ (reference sequence). This CDR3 contains 16 residues. The CDR3 protein is CASSGQGLRSTDTQYF. In DNA form, the CDR3 reads TGTGCCAGCAGCGGGCAGGGACTACGAAGCACAGATACGCAGTATTTT.

The chain joins TRBV19 to TRBJ1-1; 12 positions agree with TRBD1. The germline V gene has CDR1 LNHDA and CDR2 SQIVND (reference sequence). The CDR3 is 14 residues long. Losses at the gene ends were 1 base for V and 8 bases for J; bases not matched to a gene: 2. The CDR3 sequence: CASSIAGTGGEAFF. Here the CDR3 DNA reads TGTGCCAGTAGTATAGCCGGGACAGGGGGCGAAGCTTTCTTT.

The gene calls are TRBV20-1 and TRBJ1-1, with D unresolved. The CDR3 is 10 residues long. V shed 0 bases and J shed 11 bases, with 7 bases lying between them. The V gene's germline CDR1 is DFQATT and CDR2 SNEGSKA (reference sequence). CDR3 nucleotides: TGCAGTGCTAGAGATAACAAGGCTTTCTTT. Its protein is CSARDNKAFF.

The chain has TRBV6-6 and TRBJ1-5; maybe TRBD1 (6 bases). Germline CDR1 reads MNHNY; CDR2 reads SVGAGI (reference sequence). The CDR3 spans 16 residues. Trimming removed 2 bases from V and 6 bases from J, with 17 bases in between. CDR3 region: CASSYSGGTQGQPQHF. The DNA for the CDR3 is TGTGCCAGCAGTTACAGTGGCGGAACACAGGGTCAGCCCCAGCATTTT.

The chain has TRBV5-1 and TRBJ2-3; 8 positions agree with TRBD1. The length of the CDR3 is 17 residues. V lost 5 bases to trimming and J lost 1 base; unmatched junction nucleotides: 12. Germline lookup yields CDR1 SGHRS and CDR2 YFSETQ. CDR3 in amino acids: CASRMGQVDRGTDTQYF. The CDR3 DNA follows: TGCGCCAGCAGAATGGGACAGGTGGACAGGGGCACAGATACGCAGTATTTT.

The chain couples TRBV27 to TRBJ1-5, with 11 bases fitting TRBD1. The CDR3 is 17 amino acids. Germline CDR1 and CDR2: MNHEY and SMNVEV (reference sequence). Trimming took 5 bases from V and 4 from J; bases not matched to a gene: 10. The CDR3 is CASSKGTGGRGNQPQHF. The CDR3 DNA follows: TGTGCCAGCAGTAAGGGGACAGGGGGTCGGGGTAATCAGCCCCAGCATTTT.

The gene calls are TRBV19 and TRBJ2-1; 11 nucleotides line up with TRBD2. Per germline, CDR1 LNHDA and CDR2 SQIVND (reference sequence). Trimming removed 5 bases from V and 4 bases from J; junction bases left unmatched: 4. The CDR3 length is 15 residues. Here the CDR3 DNA reads TGTGCCAGTAGTCCTAGCGGGGGGCTGTACAATGAGCAGTTCTTC. Protein product: CASSPSGGLYNEQFF.